This note documents a single T cell receptor beta chain sequence. Its antigen remains unidentified. Among CD8+ T cells, naive ones were CD45RO-CCR7+CD27+CD95-. Germline-derived CDR1 and CDR2 are SGDLS and YYNGEE. This CDR3 is built from 15 residues. This record belongs to a study of CXCR3-negative and CXCR3-positive naive CD8 T cells. Study conclusions and caveats: No difference in surface CD5 was seen between naive subsets, and TCR strength was inferred from TRB CDR3 properties. CXCR3-negative naive cells had less hydrophobic TRB CDR3s than did CXCR3-positive naive cells. Each naive subset displayed comparably high diversity, whereas memory CD8+ cells displayed much lower diversity.

5' RACE with UMI labels generated the TRB cDNA libraries. After re-calling the 5' RACE reads, TCRdb lists one entry per CDR3 protein, DNA absent. This sample's table has approximately 130,000 distinct CDR3 sequences. This sequence originates from a human donor in good health. Some clones in this sample may be carry-over from other donors' samples. The V and J genes are TRBV9 and TRBJ2-7; TCRdb proposes TRBD1, but this gene call is untestable without DNA. The sample taken for sequencing was naive CXCR3+ CD8+ T cells from blood. Documented subset: CD45RO-CCR7+CD27+CD95- naive CD8+ T cells expressing CXCR3 (TNR3+). The CDR3 sequence: CASSHTGTEIYEQYF.